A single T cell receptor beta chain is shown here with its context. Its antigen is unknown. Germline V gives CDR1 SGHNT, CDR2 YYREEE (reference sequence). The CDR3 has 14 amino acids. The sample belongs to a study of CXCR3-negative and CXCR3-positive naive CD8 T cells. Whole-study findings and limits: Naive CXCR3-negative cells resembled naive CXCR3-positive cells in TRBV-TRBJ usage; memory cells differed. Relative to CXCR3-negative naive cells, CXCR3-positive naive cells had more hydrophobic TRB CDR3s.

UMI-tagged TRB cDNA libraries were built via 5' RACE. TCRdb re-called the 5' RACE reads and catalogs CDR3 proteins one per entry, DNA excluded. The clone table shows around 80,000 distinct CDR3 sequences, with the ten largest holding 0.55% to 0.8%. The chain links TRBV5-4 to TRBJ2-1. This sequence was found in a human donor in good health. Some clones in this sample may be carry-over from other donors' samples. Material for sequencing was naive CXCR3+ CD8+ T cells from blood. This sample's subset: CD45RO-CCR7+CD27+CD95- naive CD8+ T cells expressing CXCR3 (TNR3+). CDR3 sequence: CASSLATSWGEQFF. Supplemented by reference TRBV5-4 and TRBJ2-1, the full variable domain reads ETGVTQSPTHLIKTRGQQVTLRCSSQSGHNTVSWYQQALGQGPQFIFQYYREEENGRGNFPPRFSGLQFPNYSSELNVNALELDDSALYLCASSLATSWGEQFFGPGTRLTVL.